This is a list of T cell receptor beta chains from one sample in a study of blood T cell repertoires in COVID-19. The assay was immunoSEQ multiplex PCR, and TCRdb's table has in-frame clones only and misses some. Of 200,000 to 250,000 clones in the sample, around 80% are singletons; the top ten hold 4.5% to 6%. The sequencing sample was made of peripheral blood. Every receptor here comes from a woman aged 55 to 70 who had recovered from COVID-19. Both conserved end residues are part of each CDR3. The D gene is left open where the match is weak. Clone size, where shown, is once, few, many, or a class for clones that have expanded.

d_call: -; clone_size: -; cdr3_length: 15; v_call: TRBV6-9; j_call: TRBJ1-1; cdr3_nt: TGTGCCAGCAGTTGGACGACAGTCCGCCCCACTGAAGCTTTCTTT; cdr3_aa: CASSWTTVRPTEAFF
d_call: -; clone_size: -; cdr3_length: 17; v_call: TRBV7-8; j_call: TRBJ1-1; cdr3_nt: TGTGCCAGCAGCTTAGTTGGGGCAGGGGCTGCGAACACTGAAGCTTTCTTT; cdr3_aa: CASSLVGAGAANTEAFF
d_call: -; clone_size: -; cdr3_length: 15; v_call: TRBV2; j_call: TRBJ2-1; cdr3_nt: TGTGCCAGCCCTGGGGCCAGGACAATCTACAATGAGCAGTTCTTC; cdr3_aa: CASPGARTIYNEQFF
d_call: -; clone_size: -; cdr3_length: 12; v_call: TRBV5-1; j_call: TRBJ2-5; cdr3_nt: TGCGCCAGCAGCCAGCTGAGGGAGACCCAGTACTTC; cdr3_aa: CASSQLRETQYF
d_call: -; clone_size: -; cdr3_length: 16; v_call: TRBV7-9; j_call: TRBJ2-1; cdr3_nt: TGTGCCAGCAGCTTAGATCGGACTGTCTCCTACAATGAGCAGTTCTTC; cdr3_aa: CASSLDRTVSYNEQFF
d_call: -; clone_size: -; cdr3_length: 12; v_call: TRBV30; j_call: TRBJ2-7; cdr3_nt: TGTGCCTGGAGAAAAGAGGGAATCGAGCAGTACTTC; cdr3_aa: CAWRKEGIEQYF
d_call: -; clone_size: -; cdr3_length: 14; v_call: TRBV5-1; j_call: TRBJ1-3; cdr3_nt: TGCGCCAGCAGGGATTGGGCCGTCGGAAACACCATATATTTT; cdr3_aa: CASRDWAVGNTIYF
d_call: -; clone_size: -; cdr3_length: 15; v_call: TRBV5-5; j_call: TRBJ2-1; cdr3_nt: TGTGCCAGCAGCTTGAGACAGGCACCTTACAATGAGCAGTTCTTC; cdr3_aa: CASSLRQAPYNEQFF
d_call: -; clone_size: once; cdr3_length: 16; v_call: TRBV3-1/TRBV3-2; j_call: TRBJ2-3; cdr3_nt: TGTGCCAGCAGCCAAGATGGGAGCGGTAGCACAGATACGCAGTATTTT; cdr3_aa: CASSQDGSGSTDTQYF
d_call: -; clone_size: few; cdr3_length: 15; v_call: TRBV11-2; j_call: TRBJ2-7; cdr3_nt: TGTGCCAGCAGCCGCCGAGTGGGGCTTTCCTACGAGCAGTACTTC; cdr3_aa: CASSRRVGLSYEQYF
d_call: TRBD1; clone_size: few; cdr3_length: 13; v_call: TRBV3-1/TRBV3-2; j_call: TRBJ2-7; cdr3_nt: TGTGCCAGCAGCCGACAGGGAAATGACGAGCAGTACTTC; cdr3_aa: CASSRQGNDEQYF
d_call: -; clone_size: -; cdr3_length: 13; v_call: TRBV5-6; j_call: TRBJ2-5; cdr3_nt: TGTGCCAGCAGCTTGGACGGTGGAGAGACCCAGTACTTC; cdr3_aa: CASSLDGGETQYF
d_call: -; clone_size: -; cdr3_length: 13; v_call: TRBV18; j_call: TRBJ1-3; cdr3_nt: TGTGCCAGCTCCGGTGACTCTGGAAACACCATATATTTT; cdr3_aa: CASSGDSGNTIYF
d_call: -; clone_size: once; cdr3_length: 15; v_call: TRBV5-6; j_call: TRBJ2-7; cdr3_nt: TGTGCCAGCAGCTGGGGGGGGCTGAGCTCCTACGAGCAGTACTTC; cdr3_aa: CASSWGGLSSYEQYF
d_call: -; clone_size: few; cdr3_length: 14; v_call: TRBV2; j_call: TRBJ1-4; cdr3_nt: TGTGCCAGCAGAAACCAGGCATCTAATGAAAAACTGTTTTTT; cdr3_aa: CASRNQASNEKLFF
d_call: TRBD1; clone_size: -; cdr3_length: 14; v_call: TRBV13; j_call: TRBJ1-3; cdr3_nt: TGTGCCAGCAGCTCGGACAGGGGGTTAAACACCATATATTTT; cdr3_aa: CASSSDRGLNTIYF
d_call: -; clone_size: -; cdr3_length: 11; v_call: TRBV19; j_call: TRBJ2-1; cdr3_nt: TGTGCCAGTAGTATCCAGGATGAGCAGTTCTTC; cdr3_aa: CASSIQDEQFF
d_call: -; clone_size: -; cdr3_length: 13; v_call: TRBV7-3; j_call: TRBJ1-2; cdr3_nt: TGTGCCAGCAGCCCCGGACAGACTTATGGCTACACCTTC; cdr3_aa: CASSPGQTYGYTF
d_call: -; clone_size: -; cdr3_length: 17; v_call: TRBV3-1/TRBV3-2; j_call: TRBJ1-6; cdr3_nt: TGTGCCAGCAGCCAAGACCGGGTGAGCTCCTATAATTCACCCCTCCACTTT; cdr3_aa: CASSQDRVSSYNSPLHF
d_call: -; clone_size: -; cdr3_length: 11; v_call: TRBV21-1; j_call: TRBJ1-1; cdr3_nt: TGTGCCAGCGGCGGTGGAGGGGAAGCTTTCTTT; cdr3_aa: CASGGGGEAFF
d_call: -; clone_size: -; cdr3_length: 11; v_call: TRBV20-1; j_call: TRBJ1-1; cdr3_nt: TGCAGTGCTAGAGCGGACTATGAAGCTTTCTTT; cdr3_aa: CSARADYEAFF
d_call: TRBD1; clone_size: -; cdr3_length: 15; v_call: TRBV7-3; j_call: TRBJ1-4; cdr3_nt: TGTGCCAGCAGCCCCACAGGGGGGACGGGAGAAAAACTGTTTTTT; cdr3_aa: CASSPTGGTGEKLFF
d_call: -; clone_size: -; cdr3_length: 12; v_call: TRBV7-2; j_call: TRBJ1-4; cdr3_nt: TGTGCCAGCAGTTACCAGGGGGAAAAACTGTTTTTT; cdr3_aa: CASSYQGEKLFF
d_call: -; clone_size: -; cdr3_length: 13; v_call: TRBV5-6; j_call: TRBJ2-2; cdr3_nt: TGTGCCAGCAGCCGGGGACTTTACGGGGAGCTGTTTTTT; cdr3_aa: CASSRGLYGELFF
d_call: -; clone_size: -; cdr3_length: 13; v_call: TRBV6-4; j_call: TRBJ2-2; cdr3_nt: TGTGCCAGCAGCGCCCAGGGAACCGGGGAGCTGTTTTTT; cdr3_aa: CASSAQGTGELFF
d_call: -; clone_size: once; cdr3_length: 16; v_call: TRBV6-5; j_call: TRBJ2-7; cdr3_nt: TGTGCCAGCAGTTACTCGATAGCCAGCTCGCAGTACGAGCAGTACTTC; cdr3_aa: CASSYSIASSQYEQYF
d_call: TRBD2; clone_size: -; cdr3_length: 16; v_call: TRBV19; j_call: TRBJ2-7; cdr3_nt: TGTGCCAGTAGCTCCTACGGGACTAGCGGGGGCTACGAGCAGTACTTC; cdr3_aa: CASSSYGTSGGYEQYF